One and the same sample provided the 18 T cell receptor beta chains below, sequenced in a study of spatial heterogeneity in lung cancer. From the 5' RACE reads, TCRdb called clonotypes with MiXCR, one entry per CDR3 protein. The sample consists of about 38,000 distinct CDR3 sequences, 7.5% of them appearing once. Time point: sample taken at primary tumor resection. The input material, whole RNA from tumor, nontumor lung or frozen PBMC, was sequenced unsorted. Sequencing used PBMCs, obtained at surgery. These receptors were obtained from a male donor with early-stage non-small cell lung cancer.

The chain's CDR3 is CASSLIQGARTEAFF. The CDR3 DNA reads as TGTGCCAGCAGCCTAATACAGGGGGCGAGAACTGAAGCTTTCTTT. The chain joins TRBV11-2 to TRBJ1-1; 9 bases align to TRBD1. Germline V gives CDR1 SGHAT, CDR2 FQNNGV. J was trimmed by 5 bases and V by 5 bases; bases with no gene match: 9. The CDR3 is 15 residues long.

The V call is TRBV7-2, the J call TRBJ2-1; TRBD2 aligns across 11 bases. The J segment lost 6 bases and the V segment lost 2 bases, leaving 6 bases of the junction unmatched. The germline gives CDR1 SGHTA, CDR2 FQGNSA. The length of the CDR3 is 16 residues. The CDR3 is CASSLTFSGGVNEQFF. CDR3 DNA: TGTGCCAGCAGCTTAACCTTTAGCGGGGGGGTCAATGAGCAGTTCTTC. The full variable domain, its missing parts supplied by reference TRBV7-2 and TRBJ2-1, is GAGVSQSPSNKVTEKGKDVELRCDPISGHTALYWYRQSLGQGLEFLIYFQGNSAPDKSGLPSDRFSAERTGGSVSTLTIQRTQQEDSAVYLCASSLTFSGGVNEQFFGPGTRLTVL.

In its sample, this clonotype was seen a few times. The CDR3 spells CASSWEGLTNTEAFF. The CDR3 DNA is TGTGCCAGCAGTTGGGAGGGACTTACTAACACTGAAGCTTTCTTT. V and J are TRBV6-2 or TRBV6-3 and TRBJ1-1, with D perhaps matching TRBD1 (5 bases). The V and J ends lost 4 bases and 2 bases respectively, with 14 bases between them. CDR1 and CDR2 from the germline V gene are MNHEY and SVGEGT. This CDR3 region has 15 residues.

This clonotype came up a few times. The gene calls are TRBV20-1 and TRBJ2-5; maybe TRBD1 (6 bases). CDR3 length: 14 amino acids. In germline, CDR1 is DFQATT, CDR2 SNEGSKA (reference sequence). The V gene lost 2 bases and the J gene lost 4 bases, with 14 bases spanning the gap. CDR3 region: CSARKGVALETQYF. For the CDR3, the DNA is TGCAGTGCTAGAAAGGGGGTAGCTTTAGAGACCCAGTACTTC.

This clonotype was seen ten or more times. The CDR3 is CASSPRPDGGQPQHF. For the CDR3, the DNA is TGTGCCAGCAGTCCCCGACCGGATGGGGGTCAGCCCCAGCATTTT. This sequence joins TRBV6-2 or TRBV6-3 and TRBJ1-5, with D perhaps matching TRBD1 (5 bases). Between the trimmed V and J ends, which lost 5 bases and 6 bases, there was a span of 17 bases. This CDR3 is built from 15 residues. Germline V lookup: CDR1 MNHEY, CDR2 SVGEGT.

This clonotype has at least ten counts. The chain combines TRBV18 with TRBJ1-1; D might be TRBD1 (5 bases). Germline V gene sequence: CDR1 KGHSH, CDR2 LQKENI. V lost 6 bases, J lost 4 bases, and 18 bases lay in between. This CDR3 contains 15 residues. The CDR3 loop is CASSTGVRVGTEAFF. CDR3 DNA: TGTGCCAGCTCGACCGGGGTCAGGGTAGGCACTGAAGCTTTCTTT.

This clonotype was found a few times. The J gene is TRBJ1-6, the V gene TRBV4-1; TRBD1 agrees at 7 bases. This CDR3 spans 15 amino acids. The J segment lost 6 bases and the V segment lost 1 base, leaving 3 bases of the junction unmatched. CDR1 and CDR2 (germline): MGHRA, YSYEKL. This CDR3 is CASSQVRDSNSPLHF. The DNA of the CDR3 is TGCGCCAGCAGCCAAGTCCGGGACAGTAATTCACCCCTCCACTTT.

This clonotype was recorded at least ten times. The chain links TRBV29-1 to TRBJ2-7; D gene ambiguous. The germline gives CDR1 SQVTM, CDR2 ANQGSEA. Trimming removed 5 bases from V and 0 bases from J, with 17 bases in between. This CDR3 is built from 15 residues. DNA of the CDR3: TGCAGCGTTACCGCCTCAGTCCGTAGCTCCTACGAGCAGTACGTC. Translated, it gives CSVTASVRSSYEQYV.

This clonotype showed up many times. The chain links TRBV9 to TRBJ1-5; no definite D call. Trimming left V 0 bases short and J 0 bases short, with 7 bases between. From germline, CDR1 is SGDLS and CDR2 YYNGEE. The CDR3 is 15 amino acids. The CDR3 reads CASSVGGLSNQPQHF. Here the CDR3 DNA reads TGTGCCAGCAGCGTAGGAGGACTTAGCAATCAGCCCCAGCATTTT.

This clonotype was counted many times. J is TRBJ1-1 and V is TRBV6-2 or TRBV6-3; no clear D gene. This CDR3 region has 15 residues. V lost 6 bases and J 2 bases, leaving 16 bases between the germline ends. The germline V gene has CDR1 MNHEY and CDR2 SVGEGT. CDR3 in DNA: TGTGCCAGCAGCTACCCGGGGAGGGCTAACACTGAAGCTTTCTTT. Amino acid sequence: CASSYPGRANTEAFF.

The genes are TRBV20-1 and TRBJ2-2; TRBD1 might be the D (7 bases). V lost 3 bases, J lost 4 bases, and 9 bases lay in between. CDR1 is DFQATT and CDR2 is SNEGSKA in the germline V gene (reference sequence). The CDR3 runs to 13 residues. In nucleotides, the CDR3 is TGCAGTGCTAGCCAGGGGGGCACCGGGGAGCTGTTTTTT. Translating gives CSASQGGTGELFF.

This clonotype has at least ten counts. The chain joins TRBV6-2 or TRBV6-3 to TRBJ2-7; TRBD1 matches 9 bases. CDR1 MNHEY and CDR2 SVGEGT come from the germline V gene. The CDR3 length is 13 residues. V lost 5 bases, J lost 4 bases, and 3 bases stayed unmatched. The CDR3 DNA reads as TGTGCCAGCAGTCGACAGGGGGTGTACGAGCAGTACGTC. Protein: CASSRQGVYEQYV.

A note on this clonotype: One base away lies a much larger clone, so this may be a sequencing read error. The CDR3 region is CVSRTGTGDQPQHF. In DNA, the CDR3 is TGCGTCAGCAGAACCGGGACAGGGGATCAGCCCCAGCATTTT. The chain combines TRBV5-1 with TRBJ1-5; 10 bases agree with TRBD1. Germline lookup yields CDR1 SGHRS and CDR2 YFSETQ. The CDR3 length is 14 residues.

The chain combines TRBV3-1 with TRBJ2-3; 8 positions match TRBD1. The CDR3 length is 17 residues. Trimming at V came to 1 base and at J to 1 base, leaving 7 bases not matched to a gene. CDR1 LGHDT and CDR2 YNNKEL come from the germline V gene (reference sequence). CDR3 DNA sequence: TGTGCCAGCAGCCAAGCAGCTCCGGGACAGGGCACAGATACGCAGTATTTT. This encodes CASSQAAPGQGTDTQYF.

This clonotype was recorded many times. V gene TRBV18 combines with J gene TRBJ1-4; D is ambiguous. The CDR3 spans 16 residues. The germline V gene has CDR1 KGHSH and CDR2 LQKENI. V lost 6 bases and J 6 bases, leaving 20 bases between the germline ends. This chain's CDR3 is CASSVNVALGDEKLFF. CDR3 nucleotide sequence: TGTGCCAGCTCCGTGAATGTCGCGCTTGGGGATGAAAAACTGTTTTTT.

This sequence joins TRBV19 and TRBJ1-6; perhaps TRBD1 as D (5 bases). V lost 7 bases, J lost 6 bases, and 13 bases lay in between. CDR3 size: 14 residues. CDR1 LNHDA and CDR2 SQIVND come from the germline V gene (reference sequence). For the CDR3, the DNA is TGTGCCAGTACTTTCTCCCAGGGTAATTCACCCCTCCACTTT. This translates into CASTFSQGNSPLHF.

This clonotype was observed a handful of times. The gene calls are TRBV4-3 and TRBJ2-3, with TRBD2 identical over 10 bases. CDR1 LGHNA and CDR2 YSLEER come from the germline V gene. Trimming at V came to 0 bases and at J to 2 bases, leaving 5 bases not matched to a gene. The CDR3 has 17 residues. As DNA, the CDR3 is TGCGCCAGCAGCCAAGACCCACTAGCGGGACACACAGATACGCAGTATTTT. Encoded protein: CASSQDPLAGHTDTQYF.

This clonotype was counted once. This chain joins TRBV6-5 and TRBJ2-2; TRBD2 agrees at 11 bases. The junction had 7 bases not matched to a gene; V was cut back by 4 bases and J by 6 bases. The germline gives CDR1 MNHEY, CDR2 SVGAGI. The CDR3 extends over 16 amino acids. As DNA, the CDR3 is TGTGCCAGCAGTTCCCTAGCGGGAGGTTCCTCCGGGGAGCTGTTTTTT. Protein sequence: CASSSLAGGSSGELFF.